In its sample, the clone carrying this T cell receptor beta chain was seen many times. V shed 6 bases and J shed 6 bases, with 15 bases lying between them. The CDR3 has 14 amino acids. TCRdb reprocessed the 5' RACE reads with MiXCR, giving one entry per CDR3 protein. In the table there are about 360,000 distinct CDR3 sequences, approximately 22% of which are singletons. This sample stems from a study of CD8 T cells in ankylosing spondylitis. This TCR was sampled from a male donor with ankylosing spondylitis or in good health (not recorded which). Input material: blood, either unsorted or a sorted T cell fraction (not recorded which). V gene TRBV12-3 or TRBV12-4 combines with J gene TRBJ2-1; TRBD1 or TRBD2 may be the D gene (5 bases each). The CDR3 DNA sequence: TGTGCCAGCAGCTTCGGGACCGGCCCCAATGAGCAGTTCTTC. This encodes CASSFGTGPNEQFF.